The T cell receptor beta chain described here comes from a study of T cell responses to AZD1222 COVID-19 vaccine. The germline CDR1 and CDR2 sequences are SQVTM and ANQGSEA. The junction had 4 bases not matched to a gene; V was cut back by 6 bases and J by 2 bases. The CDR3 is 14 amino acids. Clones were sequenced by immunoSEQ multiplex PCR, and TCRdb holds only the in-frame ones, with some missing. There are fewer than 300,000 clones in the sample; approximately 93% occur only once, and roughly 0.5% lies in the top ten. Points from the study as a whole: Only a handful of AZD1222 recipients tested seropositive at baseline.

Note on this clone: What it binds is not known.

The origin of this receptor is an adult in good health. The sample consisted of peripheral blood, taken on day 0 of AZD1222 vaccination. The chain is built from TRBV29-1 and TRBJ2-3; 11 nucleotides agree with TRBD2. The CDR3 loop is CSVAGLADTDTQYF. The CDR3 DNA reads as TGCAGCGTAGCGGGACTAGCGGACACAGATACGCAGTATTTT.